Below are 17 T cell receptor beta chains sequenced from a single sample in a study of vaccination effects on CD4 cells after COVID-19 (dated by TCRdb to between 2022 and 2023). The library was generated by the immunoSEQ multiplex PCR assay. TCRdb provides this immuneACCESS table in a form limited to in-frame rearrangements. Some clones are lacking; in checked studies, under half of them reflect an unresolved V gene, and why the rest are absent is not known. The sample includes under 80,000 clones, with roughly 73% observed a single time. The ten most abundant clones make up 5% of the sample. In the ViraFEST assay, PBMC were stimulated with viral peptide pools, and antigen-specific CD4+ T cell clonotypes were then identified by expansion using TCR sequencing. After less than 13 days of culture, CD4+ T cells were isolated with the EasySep CD4+ T cell isolation kit. Convalescent patients had PCR-confirmed SARS-CoV-2 infection between March and December 2020, before Alpha, Beta and Delta variants emerged in the United States.

Antigens for these TCRs are unknown. The sample here was CD4+ T cells from PBMCs cultured with HIV peptides, taken before COVID-19 vaccination. Taken with the paper, the label for cell subset or site translates to: HIV-1 Nef peptide pool negative control/reference culture. The receptor set was obtained from a human donor who had a prior SARS-CoV-2 infection.

This clone was detected once. The chain joins TRBV7-2 to TRBJ1-4; D perhaps matches TRBD1 (6 bases). The CDR3 has 16 amino acids. V was trimmed by 5 bases and J by 8 bases, leaving 21 bases between them. Germline values: CDR1 SGHTA, CDR2 FQGNSA. The CDR3 nucleotides read TGTGCCAGCAGCCCCGAACTAACAGGGTTTGGGGAAAAACTGTTTTTT. Amino acid sequence: CASSPELTGFGEKLFF.

This chain joins TRBV27 and TRBJ1-2, with 9 nucleotides matching TRBD1. The CDR3 consists of 16 residues. Germline values: CDR1 MNHEY, CDR2 SMNVEV (reference sequence). The V and J ends lost 4 bases and 7 bases, in that order; junction bases with no gene match: 13. This chain's CDR3 is CASSSPYRGRSVGYTF. The CDR3 DNA reads TGTGCCAGCAGTTCCCCATACAGGGGGCGCTCAGTTGGCTACACCTTC.

This clone was counted between two and nine times. This rearrangement joins TRBV5-6 to TRBJ1-1; maybe TRBD1 (5 bases). The CDR3 is 14 residues long. Trimming left V 5 bases short and J 1 base short, with 12 bases between. CDR1 SGHDT and CDR2 YYEEEE come from the germline V gene. The CDR3 reads CASRGRTSNTEAFF. The CDR3 DNA sequence: TGTGCCAGCAGGGGGCGAACTTCGAACACTGAAGCTTTCTTT.

The chain has TRBV4-2 and TRBJ2-3; the D is unclear. CDR1 is LGHNA and CDR2 is YNFKEQ in the germline V gene. V lost 3 bases, J lost 10 bases, and 17 bases lay in between. This CDR3 comprises 14 residues. Written as DNA, the CDR3 is TGTGCCAGCAGCCACGGCCTACCTCCGCCCTCGCAGTATTTT. This translates into CASSHGLPPPSQYF.

This chain connects TRBV6-2 or TRBV6-3 to TRBJ2-1; the match to TRBD2 covers 13 bases. Germline V gene lookup returns CDR1 MNHEY and CDR2 SVGEGT. V lost 5 bases to trimming and J lost 9 bases; unmatched junction nucleotides: 7. The CDR3 extends over 15 amino acids. CDR3 sequence: CASSRGLAGVAEQFF. CDR3 DNA sequence: TGTGCCAGCAGTCGAGGACTAGCGGGAGTGGCTGAGCAGTTCTTC.

The chain is built from TRBV7-6 and TRBJ2-1; 7 bases are shared with TRBD2. Germline CDR1 and CDR2: SGHVS and FNYEAQ. The V segment lost 5 bases and the J segment 7 bases; nucleotides outside the gene matches: 8. The CDR3 has 14 residues. The CDR3 is CASSTQSSGNEQFF. CDR3 nucleotides: TGTGCCAGCAGCACACAATCTAGCGGTAATGAGCAGTTCTTC.

This clone is a singleton in its sample. V gene TRBV7-9 combines with J gene TRBJ2-7; TRBD1 aligns across 8 bases. Trimming removed 5 bases from V and 2 bases from J; junction bases left unmatched: 5. Germline loops: CDR1 SEHNR, CDR2 FQNEAQ (reference sequence). The length of the CDR3 is 14 residues. The CDR3 bases are TGTGCCAGCAGCCGGACAGGGTTTCCCTACGAGCAGTACTTC. It yields the protein CASSRTGFPYEQYF.

This clone came up a few times. The J gene is TRBJ2-1, the V gene TRBV11-2; no clear D gene. CDR1 is SGHAT, CDR2 FQNNGV, per germline. The V gene lost 2 bases and the J gene lost 5 bases, with 10 bases spanning the gap. The CDR3 has 14 residues. Here the CDR3 reads CASSLRSRNNEQFF. In DNA, the CDR3 is TGTGCCAGCAGCTTAAGGTCTAGGAACAATGAGCAGTTCTTC.

J is TRBJ2-1 and V is TRBV4-3; TRBD2 aligns across 8 bases. Germline V gene data show CDR1 as LGHNA and CDR2 as YSLEER. The V segment lost 3 bases and the J segment 0 bases; nucleotides outside the gene matches: 4. The CDR3 spans 16 residues. The CDR3, as DNA: TGCGCCAGCAGCCAGGGCGGGGGGAGCTCCTACAATGAGCAGTTCTTC. Protein sequence: CASSQGGGSSYNEQFF.

The chain combines TRBV7-2 with TRBJ2-5; TRBD2 matches 10 bases. The CDR3 sequence is 16 residues long. The junction had 8 bases not matched to a gene; V was cut back by 4 bases and J by 3 bases. The V gene's germline CDR1 is SGHTA and CDR2 FQGNSA. The CDR3 DNA is TGTGCCAGCAGCTCCTTTGGGCTAGCGGGGGAAGAGACCCAGTACTTC. Translation gives CASSSFGLAGEETQYF.

In this sample, this clone turned up a few times. The rearrangement uses TRBV2 and TRBJ2-1; tentatively, D is TRBD1 (6 bases). CDR1 is SNHLY, CDR2 FYNNEI, per germline. This CDR3 is 13 amino acids long. The ends were cut back, 4 bases at V and 9 bases at J, with 13 bases in the middle. The CDR3 bases are TGTGCCAGCAGTGTATTGATGGGGGCTGAGCAGTTCTTC. Translated: CASSVLMGAEQFF. Filled out from reference TRBV2 and TRBJ2-1, the complete variable domain reads EPEVTQTPSHQVTQMGQEVILRCVPISNHLYFYWYRQILGQKVEFLVSFYNNEISEKSEIFDDQFSVERPDGSNFTLKIRSTKLEDSAMYFCASSVLMGAEQFFGPGTRLTVL.

The chain links TRBV3-1 (or the pseudogene TRBV3-2) to TRBJ2-7; D perhaps matches TRBD1 (6 bases). Germline V lookup: CDR1 LGHDT, CDR2 YNNKEL (reference sequence). The germline V and J ends were trimmed by 2 bases and 12 bases, with 14 bases remaining between them. The CDR3 covers 12 residues. The CDR3 sequence is CASSQYRERPYF. The CDR3 bases are TGTGCCAGCAGCCAATACAGGGAGCGGCCGTACTTC.

V is TRBV11-1 and J is TRBJ2-6; D is uncertain. Germline values: CDR1 SGHAT, CDR2 FQDESV (reference sequence). The CDR3 spans 16 residues. Between the trimmed V and J ends, which lost 5 bases and 8 bases, there was a span of 19 bases. CDR3 in amino acids: CASSPFGSRGTNVLTF. The CDR3 DNA reads TGTGCCAGCAGCCCCTTCGGATCCAGAGGAACCAACGTCCTGACTTTC.

The CDR3, as DNA: TGTGCCAGCTCACCATTGGCAGGGGGAGGCAATCAGCCCCAGCATTTT. It specifies CASSPLAGGGNQPQHF. The V call is TRBV18, the J call TRBJ1-5; 7 nucleotides match TRBD1. The CDR3 is 16 amino acids. The germline V gene has CDR1 KGHSH and CDR2 LQKENI. V shed 2 bases and J 2 bases; nucleotides not matched to a gene: 6.

The CDR3 nucleotides read TGCGCCAGCAGCTTGGAAGGGGTGAGGGGAGAGACCCAGTACTTC. This sequence encodes CASSLEGVRGETQYF. V and J are TRBV5-1 and TRBJ2-5; D possibly uses TRBD1 or TRBD2 (5 bases each). CDR1 is SGHRS and CDR2 is YFSETQ in the germline V gene. Trimming removed 0 bases at V and 4 bases at J, with 13 bases between. This CDR3 has 15 residues.

The CDR3 nucleotides read TGTGCCTGGAGCGGGGGGCGCAGGGGGAATGAAAAACTGTTTTTT. Translating gives CAWSGGRRGNEKLFF. The V gene is TRBV30, the J gene TRBJ1-4; TRBD1 matches at 7 bases. Germline V gene sequence: CDR1 GTSNPN, CDR2 SVGIG (reference sequence). This CDR3 spans 15 amino acids. V was pared by 3 bases and J by 5 bases, with 9 bases of the junction left unmatched.

The chain joins TRBV4-2 to TRBJ2-1; 16 nucleotides match TRBD2. The germline CDR1 and CDR2 sequences are LGHNA and YNFKEQ. This CDR3 has 19 amino acids. The junction had 6 bases not matched to a gene; V was cut back by 1 base and J by 3 bases. CDR3 sequence reads: CASSQGPGLAGGDYNEQFF. Here the CDR3 DNA reads TGTGCCAGCAGCCAAGGACCGGGACTAGCGGGGGGGGACTACAATGAGCAGTTCTTC.